This is a list of T cell receptor beta chains from one sample in a study of long-term antiretroviral therapy in people with HIV. The repertoire was sequenced with immunoSEQ multiplex PCR; TCRdb's copy has only in-frame clones and lacks some. This sample has roughly 15,000 clones, with under 80% found just once. Sequenced here: unsorted PBMCs, sampled 3.1 years after starting antiretroviral therapy. The receptors shown here come from a middle-aged man with HIV. Each CDR3 is given with its conserved first and last residue. A D gene is named only where the DNA matches it firmly. The size entry is marked missing in some rows and otherwise reads once, few, many or a size class.

CASSSGNEQYF TGTGCCAGCAGCTCTGGTAACGAGCAGTACTTC TRBJ2-7 TRBV11-2 - few 11
CASSLGGYSNQPQHF TGTGCCAGCAGCTTAGGCGGTTATAGCAATCAGCCCCAGCATTTT TRBJ1-5 TRBV13 - - 15
CARGPPGETQYF TGTGCCAGAGGGCCCCCTGGGGAGACCCAGTACTTC TRBJ2-5 TRBV13 - - 12
CASSEVVTGALGQYF TGTGCCAGCAGTGAAGTGGTGACAGGGGCTTTGGGGCAGTACTTC TRBJ2-7 TRBV6-1 TRBD1 - 15
CATRGGVEAFF TGTGCCACAAGGGGAGGGGTTGAAGCTTTCTTT TRBJ1-1 TRBV19 - - 11
CASSESGDRGEKLFF TGCGCCAGCAGTGAGTCCGGGGACAGGGGTGAAAAACTGTTTTTT TRBJ1-4 TRBV10-2 TRBD1 - 15
CASSLQGTEAFF TGTGCCAGCAGTTTACAGGGCACTGAAGCTTTCTTT TRBJ1-1 TRBV28 - - 12
CASSLDKTVSRYEQYF TGTGCCAGCAGCTTAGATAAGACAGTGAGTCGATACGAGCAGTACTTC TRBJ2-7 TRBV11-2 - few 16
CATSRDNYGYTF TGTGCCACCAGCAGAGACAACTATGGCTACACCTTC TRBJ1-2 TRBV15 - - 12
CSVDWHAEAFF TGCAGCGTTGACTGGCACGCTGAAGCTTTCTTT TRBJ1-1 TRBV29-1 - - 11
CASWGTGGPNSPLHF TGTGCCAGCTGGGGGACAGGGGGACCCAATTCACCCCTCCACTTT TRBJ1-6 TRBV2 TRBD1 - 15
CASSDGPGQGPYEQYF TGCGCCAGCAGTGATGGACCGGGACAGGGACCCTACGAGCAGTACTTC TRBJ2-7 TRBV10-1 TRBD1 few 16
CASSSGPTRNSPLHF TGTGCCAGCAGTTCAGGACCGACCCGGAATTCACCCCTCCACTTT TRBJ1-6 TRBV6-5 - medium-sized 15
CASSMGRTNEKLFF TGTGCCAGCAGCATGGGACGGACTAATGAAAAACTGTTTTTT TRBJ1-4 TRBV7-8 - - 14
CAISETGVYDSPLHF TGTGCCATCAGTGAAACAGGTGTTTACGATTCACCCCTCCACTTT TRBJ1-6 TRBV10-3 - - 15
CASSQGLNYGYTF TGTGCCAGCAGCCAGGGCCTTAACTATGGCTACACCTTC TRBJ1-2 TRBV5-6 - - 13
CAWGMNTEAFF TGTGCCTGGGGCATGAACACTGAAGCTTTCTTT TRBJ1-1 TRBV30 - few 11
CASSRRGRDSNQPQHF TGTGCCAGCAGTCGCAGGGGGCGCGATAGCAATCAGCCCCAGCATTTT TRBJ1-5 TRBV2 TRBD1 - 16
CASSFGMPGYEQYF TGTGCCAGCAGTTTTGGAATGCCTGGCTACGAGCAGTACTTC TRBJ2-7 TRBV6-5 - - 14
CASSVDGEGYNEQFF TGTGCCAGCAGCGTAGATGGGGAGGGGTACAATGAGCAGTTCTTC TRBJ2-1 TRBV9 TRBD2 once 15
CASSNRDRGDEKLFF TGTGCCAGCAGTAACCGGGACAGGGGAGATGAAAAACTGTTTTTT TRBJ1-4 TRBV27 TRBD1 - 15
CASSLGFGTGELFF TGCGCCAGCAGTTTAGGTTTCGGCACCGGGGAGCTGTTTTTT TRBJ2-2 TRBV5-1 - few 14
CASSLSQYGEQFF TGTGCCAGCAGTTTATCCCAATATGGTGAGCAGTTCTTC TRBJ2-1 TRBV27 - few 13
CASRRGGDNEKLFF TGTGCCAGCAGAAGGGGGGGGGATAATGAAAAACTGTTTTTT TRBJ1-4 TRBV6-1 - - 14
CASSSGNYEQYF TGTGCCAGCTCTTCCGGGAACTACGAGCAGTACTTC TRBJ2-7 TRBV27 - - 12
CASASYSNQPQHF TGTGCCAGCGCAAGTTATAGCAATCAGCCCCAGCATTTT TRBJ1-5 TRBV6-1 - - 13
CASSSSPSDRIYGYTF TGCGCCAGCAGCTCGTCTCCTAGCGACAGGATCTATGGCTACACCTTC TRBJ1-2 TRBV5-1 - - 16
CASSIRPGQNTEAFF TGTGCCAGCAGCATACGGCCGGGACAGAACACTGAAGCTTTCTTT TRBJ1-1 TRBV7-8 - - 15
CASSLQGNTGELFF TGTGCCAGCAGTTTACAGGGGAACACCGGGGAGCTGTTTTTT TRBJ2-2 TRBV7-3 - few 14
CASSSGVGPYEQYF TGCGCCAGCAGCTCGGGAGTGGGACCCTACGAGCAGTACTTC TRBJ2-7 TRBV5-1 - - 14
CASSDNSPLHF TGCGCCAGCAGTGATAATTCACCCCTCCACTTT TRBJ1-6 TRBV10-2 - - 11
CASSVAGVGGTEAFF TGTGCCAGCAGCGTAGCTGGGGTCGGAGGAACTGAAGCTTTCTTT TRBJ1-1 TRBV9 - - 15
CAWSAGVGLNQPQHF TGTGCCTGGAGTGCTGGGGTCGGACTAAATCAGCCCCAGCATTTT TRBJ1-5 TRBV30 - - 15
CSGGDSTDTQYF TGCAGCGGGGGGGACAGCACAGATACGCAGTATTTT TRBJ2-3 TRBV29-1 - - 12
CASSYGQGFDDEQFF TGTGCCAGCAGTTACGGACAGGGGTTTGATGATGAGCAGTTCTTC TRBJ2-1 TRBV6-5 TRBD1 - 15
CASSENRDYEQYF TGCGCCAGCAGTGAGAACAGGGACTACGAGCAGTACTTC TRBJ2-7 TRBV10-1 - - 13
CASSPDRENTEAFF TGTGCCAGCTCACCGGACAGGGAAAACACTGAAGCTTTCTTT TRBJ1-1 TRBV18 TRBD1 medium-sized 14